This entry lists 25 T cell receptor beta chains sequenced from one sample in a study of T cells in Graves' hyperthyroidism and ophthalmopathy. Amplified TCR beta CDR3 regions came from RNA transcripts. First-round RT-PCR targeting the TCR CDR3 was performed with the HTBI primer set. TCRdb re-called the multiplex PCR reads with MiXCR, one entry per CDR3 protein. The data hold a few hundred thousand distinct CDR3 sequences, with approximately 17% observed a single time. What was sequenced was blood. These receptors were taken from a woman aged 18-35 years with Graves' ophthalmopathy.

The gene calls are TRBV4-1 and TRBJ2-6; D remains ambiguous. The germline V gene encodes CDR1 MGHRA and CDR2 YSYEKL. The germline V and J ends were trimmed by 0 bases and 1 base, with 19 bases remaining between them. The CDR3 spans 20 residues. Here the CDR3 reads CASSQDSFAEFVSGANVLTF. In DNA form, the CDR3 reads TGCGCCAGCAGCCAAGATAGTTTCGCTGAGTTCGTTTCTGGGGCCAACGTCCTGACTTTC.

This clonotype showed up many times. An end of the junction differs from the germline gene, which may be a read error. The CDR3 DNA reads as TGCGCCAGCAGATTGGATCGGATTAACACTGAAGCTTTCTTT. This codes for CASRLDRINTEAFF. V is TRBV5-1 and J is TRBJ1-1; D is unresolved. This CDR3 is 14 amino acids long. Germline CDR1 and CDR2: SGHRS and YFSETQ.

The chain recombines TRBV15 with TRBJ1-4, with TRBD1 as a possible D gene (5 bases). V was shortened by 0 bases and J by 6 bases, with 8 bases between the two germline ends. This CDR3 has 14 residues. Per the germline V gene, CDR1 is LNHNV and CDR2 is YYDKDF (reference sequence). The CDR3 nucleotides are TGTGCCACCAGCAGAGAACCGGGGGATGAAAAACTGTTTTTT. Translation gives CATSREPGDEKLFF. Using reference TRBV15 and TRBJ1-4 for the parts outside the CDR3, the full variable domain is DAMVIQNPRYQVTQFGKPVTLSCSQTLNHNVMYWYQQKSSQAPKLLFHYYDKDFNNEADTPDNFQSRRPNTSFCFLDIRSPGLGDTAMYLCATSREPGDEKLFFGSGTQLSVL.

This clonotype came up many times. This chain connects TRBV6-5 to TRBJ1-1, with D unclear. The ends were cut back, 0 bases at V and 1 base at J, with 9 bases in the middle. CDR3 length equals 15 residues. Germline loops: CDR1 MNHEY, CDR2 SVGAGI. CDR3 residues: CASSYSQVGNTEAFF. Here the CDR3 DNA reads TGTGCCAGCAGTTACTCCCAGGTTGGGAACACTGAAGCTTTCTTT.

V and J are TRBV7-2 and TRBJ2-1; D gene uncertain. The CDR3 covers 12 residues. Looked up from germline, CDR1 is SGHTA and CDR2 is FQGNSA. Trimming removed 2 bases at V and 7 bases at J, with 6 bases between. The CDR3 protein is CASSLFRNEQFF. The CDR3 DNA sequence: TGTGCCAGCAGCTTATTCCGAAATGAGCAGTTCTTC.

This clonotype appeared many times. The V and J genes are TRBV18 and TRBJ1-5, with 7 bases that match TRBD1. This CDR3 contains 17 residues. Germline trimming cut 0 bases from V and 5 bases from J; bases unmatched to any gene: 10. CDR1 and CDR2 (germline): KGHSH, LQKENI. CDR3 loop: CASSPPGSGGTDQPQHF. The CDR3 coding sequence is TGTGCCAGCTCACCACCTGGCTCAGGGGGGACTGATCAGCCCCAGCATTTT.

This clonotype has ten or more counts. The chain recombines TRBV6-1 with TRBJ2-7, with TRBD2 matching 10 bases. Germline-derived CDR1 and CDR2 are MNHNS and SASEGT. The CDR3 is 15 residues long. Trimming cost V 2 bases and J 0 bases; bases outside gene matches: 1. The CDR3 here is CASSELAGDSYEQYF. The CDR3 DNA sequence: TGTGCCAGCAGTGAACTAGCGGGGGACTCCTACGAGCAGTACTTC.

This clonotype was counted between two and nine times. The rearrangement joins TRBV20-1 to TRBJ2-2, with 9 bases identical to TRBD2. The trim removed 4 bases at V and 6 bases at J, leaving 3 bases unmatched. The CDR3 is 13 amino acids. From germline, CDR1 is DFQATT and CDR2 SNEGSKA (reference sequence). The CDR3 loop is CSAIAGGSGELFF. The CDR3 DNA follows: TGCAGTGCTATCGCGGGGGGGTCCGGGGAGCTGTTTTTT.

This clonotype has at least ten counts. The chain recombines TRBV29-1 with TRBJ2-3, with D perhaps TRBD2 (6 bases). This CDR3 is 16 amino acids long. Trimming took off 5 bases at V and 4 bases at J, with 22 bases between the two ends. The V gene's germline CDR1 is SQVTM and CDR2 ANQGSEA. The CDR3 here is CSVSTYSGPRPDTQYF. The DNA of the CDR3 is TGCAGCGTTTCCACCTATAGCGGACCAAGGCCAGATACGCAGTATTTT.

This clonotype was observed a few times. This chain links TRBV7-3 with TRBJ2-4; D is unresolved. The CDR3 extends over 14 amino acids. Germline CDR1 and CDR2: SGHTA and FQGTGA. V was cut by 5 bases and J by 0 bases, with 8 bases left in between. CDR3 amino acids: CASSLHIAKNIQYF. The CDR3 DNA sequence: TGTGCCAGCAGCCTCCATATAGCCAAAAACATTCAGTACTTC.

The rearrangement joins TRBV10-2 to TRBJ1-1, with no clear D. V was cut by 5 bases and J by 0 bases, with 10 bases left in between. There are 14 residues in the CDR3. Per germline, CDR1 WSHSY and CDR2 SAAADI. In nucleotides, the CDR3 is TGCGCCAGCAGTTTATATACGGTGAACACTGAAGCTTTCTTT. It codes for CASSLYTVNTEAFF.

The table lists this clonotype with many counts. The chain carries TRBV11-1 and TRBJ2-7; maybe TRBD2 (5 bases). The CDR3 is 14 amino acids. With 3 bases removed from V and 1 base from J, the gap between germline ends came to 10 bases. Germline CDR1 is SGHAT and CDR2 is FQDESV (reference sequence). This CDR3 is CASSFKGLSYEQYF. CDR3 in DNA: TGTGCCAGCAGCTTCAAAGGACTGTCCTACGAGCAGTACTTC.

This clonotype was detected many times. This sequence joins TRBV18 and TRBJ1-1, with 7 bases fitting TRBD1. The V gene end was trimmed by 4 bases and the J gene end by 7 bases; junction bases not matched to a gene: 6. Germline CDR1 KGHSH, CDR2 LQKENI. CDR3 length: 13 amino acids. The CDR3 reads CASSRGTDLEAFF. The CDR3 region has the DNA TGTGCCAGCTCACGAGGGACAGACCTTGAAGCTTTCTTT.

This clonotype appeared once. CDR3 DNA: TGTGCCAGCAGCCAAGATTTGTACGGATCTGGAAACACCATATATTTT. Protein: CASSQDLYGSGNTIYF. The chain joins TRBV4-2 to TRBJ1-3; D call uncertain. CDR1 and CDR2 from the germline V gene are LGHNA and YNFKEQ. CDR3 size: 16 residues. Trimming took 0 bases from V and 1 from J, leaving 10 bases between them.

This clonotype was observed a handful of times. The chain combines TRBV9 with TRBJ1-2; D call uncertain. V was clipped by 3 bases and J by 4 bases, with 16 bases between them. The CDR3 runs 15 residues. Germline-derived CDR1 and CDR2 are SGDLS and YYNGEE. The CDR3 region is CASSAALPAGYGYTF. The DNA of the CDR3 is TGTGCCAGCAGCGCCGCATTACCGGCCGGCTATGGCTACACCTTC.

The CDR3 spells CASSFLGLAGNTGELFF. The CDR3 nucleotides are TGTGCCAGCAGTTTCCTGGGACTAGCGGGGAACACCGGGGAGCTGTTTTTT. The V gene is TRBV27, the J gene TRBJ2-2, with 12 bases lining up with TRBD2. Germline CDR1 and CDR2: MNHEY and SMNVEV (reference sequence). Trimming removed 3 bases from V and 1 base from J; junction bases left unmatched: 3. This CDR3 is built from 17 residues.

J is TRBJ2-3 and V is TRBV6-1; D might be TRBD1 (6 bases). CDR1 and CDR2 from the germline V gene are MNHNS and SASEGT. This CDR3 contains 16 residues. The germline V and J ends were trimmed by 2 bases and 0 bases, with 12 bases remaining between them. The CDR3 DNA reads as TGTGCCAGCAGTGAATTGGGGACAACTAGCACAGATACGCAGTATTTT. Its translation: CASSELGTTSTDTQYF.

This rearrangement joins TRBV4-3 to TRBJ2-1; the D is unclear. The CDR3 runs 15 residues. The V end lost 0 bases, the J end lost 1 base, and 7 bases lay between the germline ends. Per germline, CDR1 LGHNA and CDR2 YSLEER. Written as DNA, the CDR3 is TGCGCCAGCAGCCAAGAACTGGATTCCTACAATGAGCAGTTCTTC. Translating it yields CASSQELDSYNEQFF.

In this sample, this clonotype turned up many times. The chain combines TRBV28 with TRBJ1-2; 11 bases align to TRBD1. CDR3 length equals 12 residues. Germline V gene lookup returns CDR1 MDHEN and CDR2 SYDVKM. J was trimmed by 7 bases and V by 10 bases; bases with no gene match: 5. This CDR3 is CATDRGQSGYTF. The CDR3 bases are TGTGCCACGGACAGGGGGCAGAGTGGCTACACCTTC.

This clonotype was recorded at least ten times. The chain employs TRBV11-2 and TRBJ2-7, with D possibly TRBD2 on 5 matching bases. V lost 1 base and J 0 bases, leaving 16 bases between the germline ends. Germline assignment: CDR1 SGHAT and CDR2 FQNNGV. CDR3 length: 17 residues. The CDR3 region has the DNA TGTGCCAGCAGCTTAGGGGCGGGTAGCATATCCTCCTACGAGCAGTACTTC. Its translation: CASSLGAGSISSYEQYF.

There are a few counts of this clonotype. The chain employs TRBV10-3 and TRBJ1-2; 7 bases are shared with TRBD1. This CDR3 is built from 12 residues. Trimming at V came to 11 bases and at J to 3 bases, leaving 6 bases not matched to a gene. Germline CDR1 ENHRY, CDR2 SYGVKD. This CDR3 is CAVEDRHYGYTF. CDR3 nucleotide sequence: TGTGCCGTAGAGGACAGGCACTATGGCTACACCTTC.

The genes are TRBV5-4 and TRBJ2-7; no clear D gene. Deletions cut 3 bases from V and 2 bases from J, with 15 bases between. The CDR3 is 15 amino acids. The V gene's germline CDR1 is SGHNT and CDR2 YYREEE (reference sequence). The CDR3 DNA is TGTGCCAGCAGCTCGGAGCCCAGGCAAACCTACGAGCAGTACTTC. Translating gives CASSSEPRQTYEQYF.

The V and J genes are TRBV5-4 and TRBJ2-1; 9 bases map to TRBD2. CDR3 length: 15 amino acids. The J segment lost 6 bases and the V segment lost 2 bases, leaving 6 bases of the junction unmatched. Germline loops: CDR1 SGHNT, CDR2 YYREEE (reference sequence). The CDR3 sequence is CASSFSSGGINEQFF. In DNA form, the CDR3 reads TGTGCCAGCAGCTTTTCAAGCGGGGGGATCAATGAGCAGTTCTTC.

This clonotype has a handful of counts. This chain joins TRBV20-1 and TRBJ2-2; D tentatively fits TRBD1 or TRBD2 (5 bases each). V lost 7 bases to trimming and J lost 2 bases, with 17 bases between them. CDR3 length equals 15 residues. Germline assignment: CDR1 DFQATT and CDR2 SNEGSKA (reference sequence). The CDR3 reads CSVTGGTDNTGELFF. The DNA for the CDR3 is TGCAGTGTCACCGGTGGGACGGACAACACCGGGGAGCTGTTTTTT.

This clonotype has a count of ten or more. The chain joins TRBV5-1 to TRBJ1-1; 8 bases map to TRBD1. The junction had 6 bases not matched to a gene; V was cut back by 4 bases and J by 4 bases. The CDR3 loop spans 14 amino acids. Germline V gives CDR1 SGHRS, CDR2 YFSETQ. The CDR3 region is CASSGDRLSTEAFF. The CDR3 coding sequence is TGCGCCAGCAGCGGGGACAGGTTGTCCACTGAAGCTTTCTTT.